Here is one T cell receptor beta chain with its context. Its antigen remains unidentified. The data were taken from a study of shared clonotypes between healthy human individuals. Study-wide background: A couple of women and three men aged 18 to 49 made up the donors. Study outcomes and limitations: Rarefaction gave evidence that sorted-subset sequencing remained incomplete despite large depth.

The assay was immunoSEQ multiplex PCR, and TCRdb's table has in-frame clones only and misses some. The profile shows approximately 710,000 clones, about 90% of them singletons. V trimming: 7 bases; J trimming: 5 bases; junction bases outside the gene matches: 9. Germline V gene sequence: CDR1 SQVTM, CDR2 ANQGSEA. This CDR3 is 15 amino acids long. The sequencing sample was made of memory CD8+ T cells from PBMCs. Documented subset: CD45RO+ cells pooled with CCR7-negative TemRA cells. This chain links TRBV29-1 with TRBJ2-2, with TRBD1 matching over 11 bases. This sequence originates from a man between 18 and 35 years old in good health. Some clones in this sample may be carry-over from other donors' samples. CDR3 residues: CSARVGTGGTGELFF. The CDR3 coding sequence is TGCAGCGCCCGGGTCGGGACAGGGGGGACCGGGGAGCTGTTTTTT.